A selection of T cell receptor beta chains follows, all from one sample in a study of T cells in Graves' hyperthyroidism and ophthalmopathy. TCRdb reprocessed the multiplex PCR reads with MiXCR, giving one entry per CDR3 protein. Of roughly 500,000 distinct CDR3 sequences in the sample, about 45% were seen once. Sequencing was done on a sample of peripheral blood or thyroid tissue (not recorded which). These receptors were collected from an adult woman with Graves' disease, either hyperthyroidism or ophthalmopathy (not recorded which). CDR3s leave out the opening cysteine and the closing phenylalanine or tryptophan.

j_gene: TRBJ1-2; v_gene: TRBV7-2; CDR3aa: TSRGGTLTVYGYT
j_gene: TRBJ1-5; v_gene: TRBV2; CDR3aa: ASSQGGSAYQPQH
j_gene: TRBJ1-2; v_gene: TRBV10-2; CDR3aa: ASSWTLNYGYT
j_gene: TRBJ1-4; v_gene: TRBV20-1; CDR3aa: SARDNRGSTNEKLF
j_gene: TRBJ2-2; v_gene: TRBV4-1; CDR3aa: ASSQGVTSGNTGELF
j_gene: TRBJ2-5; v_gene: TRBV24-1; CDR3aa: ATSVPGRQETQY
j_gene: TRBJ1-1; v_gene: TRBV30; CDR3aa: AWSADRRTEAF
j_gene: TRBJ2-5; v_gene: TRBV10-2; CDR3aa: ASSERLAGQETQY
j_gene: TRBJ2-7; v_gene: TRBV19; CDR3aa: ASSINKDFGEQY
j_gene: TRBJ1-1; v_gene: TRBV10-3; CDR3aa: AISTPGGETEAF
j_gene: TRBJ1-1; v_gene: TRBV7-9; CDR3aa: ASSYVGGNTEAF
j_gene: TRBJ1-5; v_gene: TRBV29-1; CDR3aa: SVSQRNQPQH
j_gene: TRBJ1-4; v_gene: TRBV7-6; CDR3aa: ASSLNSRAVNEKLF
j_gene: TRBJ2-7; v_gene: TRBV7-6; CDR3aa: ASSFGRGTSGQREQY
j_gene: TRBJ1-2; v_gene: TRBV5-1; CDR3aa: ASSLRGPTSYGYT
j_gene: TRBJ2-2; v_gene: TRBV6-1; CDR3aa: ASSEPGGRTGELF
j_gene: TRBJ2-3; v_gene: TRBV9; CDR3aa: VSSVAGTSSDTQY
j_gene: TRBJ2-2; v_gene: TRBV10-3; CDR3aa: AIRGTGTNTGELF
j_gene: TRBJ1-2; v_gene: TRBV20-1; CDR3aa: SARDWGRLSGYT
j_gene: TRBJ2-5; v_gene: TRBV10-3; CDR3aa: AIRKTSGRGQETQY
j_gene: TRBJ1-2; v_gene: TRBV2; CDR3aa: ASRPGQGNNRGYT
j_gene: TRBJ1-4; v_gene: TRBV29-1; CDR3aa: SVELGLDEKLF
j_gene: TRBJ2-5; v_gene: TRBV7-3; CDR3aa: ASSVSGTSEETQY
j_gene: TRBJ1-1; v_gene: TRBV10-3; CDR3aa: AISEAPGQLNTEAF
j_gene: TRBJ1-5; v_gene: TRBV6-5; CDR3aa: ASSYPGSGGGQPQH
j_gene: TRBJ1-2; v_gene: TRBV10-3; CDR3aa: AISERGGDYGYT
j_gene: TRBJ1-3; v_gene: TRBV9; CDR3aa: ASSVGGGGNTIY
j_gene: TRBJ1-1; v_gene: TRBV9; CDR3aa: ASSVAQGGGTEAF
j_gene: TRBJ2-2; v_gene: TRBV20-1; CDR3aa: SAPDPRNGELF
j_gene: TRBJ1-2; v_gene: TRBV19; CDR3aa: ASTATKVEGYGYT
j_gene: TRBJ1-6; v_gene: TRBV20-1; CDR3aa: SARDLTSPLH
j_gene: TRBJ1-1; v_gene: TRBV9; CDR3aa: ASSEQTGQDDILF
j_gene: TRBJ2-7; v_gene: TRBV5-1; CDR3aa: ASSLIDRGHTYEQY
j_gene: TRBJ1-1; v_gene: TRBV6-2/TRBV6-3; CDR3aa: ASRSRTEAF
j_gene: TRBJ1-6; v_gene: TRBV2; CDR3aa: AGTRGTGRGPPLH
j_gene: TRBJ1-1; v_gene: TRBV29-1; CDR3aa: SVGSSQGNTEAF
j_gene: TRBJ2-7; v_gene: TRBV7-2; CDR3aa: ASSRGLETSYEQY
j_gene: TRBJ1-5; v_gene: TRBV5-4; CDR3aa: ASSSDRGTIQH
j_gene: TRBJ1-6; v_gene: TRBV2; CDR3aa: ASSERGIHNSPLH
j_gene: TRBJ2-7; v_gene: TRBV3-1; CDR3aa: ASSQELQEFEQY
j_gene: TRBJ1-5; v_gene: TRBV28; CDR3aa: ASTSRNQPQH
j_gene: TRBJ1-1; v_gene: TRBV29-1; CDR3aa: SAAKENTEAF
j_gene: TRBJ1-2; v_gene: TRBV3-2; CDR3aa: ASSPEGTGGEVYGYT
j_gene: TRBJ2-7; v_gene: TRBV29-1; CDR3aa: SVEGGEFYEQY
j_gene: TRBJ2-7; v_gene: TRBV10-3; CDR3aa: AISEGGGYEQY
j_gene: TRBJ1-5; v_gene: TRBV2; CDR3aa: ASSENRGALSNQH
j_gene: TRBJ2-2; v_gene: TRBV20-1; CDR3aa: SLPGSCF
j_gene: TRBJ2-3; v_gene: TRBV24-1; CDR3aa: ATSASGTGNTDTQY
j_gene: TRBJ1-5; v_gene: TRBV10-3; CDR3aa: AISGGPEPNQPQH
j_gene: TRBJ1-5; v_gene: TRBV20-1; CDR3aa: SARDHRLGSAPQH
j_gene: TRBJ1-4; v_gene: TRBV15; CDR3aa: ATSPRRGEREKLF
j_gene: TRBJ2-5; v_gene: TRBV29-1; CDR3aa: SVEAHGTAQETQY